This is a list of T cell receptor beta chains from one sample in a study of T cell repertoires in cytomegalovirus infection. A single record per CDR3 protein comes from TCRdb applying MiXCR to the reads. Of 550,000 to 850,000 distinct CDR3 sequences detected, about 33% appear once; the ten largest clones hold 18%. The antigens of these receptors remain unknown. This material consisted of cultured PBMCs, taken from culture after CMV antigen stimulation. These receptors were taken from a human donor in good health (CMV status not recorded). Some clones in this sample may be carry-over from other donors' samples. Each CDR3 is given with its conserved first and last residue. D genes are given only for firm matches. Some rows mark clone size as missing; the rest say once, few, many or name a class of expanded clone.

J: TRBJ2-7
size: NA
V: TRBV5-1
D: NA
CDR3: CASSLELSGSSYEQYF
DNA: TGCGCCAGCAGCTTGGAACTTTCGGGGAGCTCCTACGAGCAGTACTTC

J: TRBJ1-5
size: few
V: TRBV5-4
D: NA
CDR3: CASSKGKGSNQPQHF
DNA: TGTGCCAGCAGCAAAGGAAAGGGGAGCAATCAGCCCCAGCATTTT

J: TRBJ2-1
size: NA
V: TRBV12-5
D: TRBD2
CDR3: CASGPPGGGFGLNEQFF
DNA: TGTGCTAGTGGTCCACCCGGGGGGGGGTTCGGATTAAATGAGCAGTTCTTC

J: TRBJ1-6
size: few
V: TRBV28
D: NA
CDR3: CASSFSGDGVYFMGTAIPPLHF
DNA: TGTGCCAGCAGTTTTTCCGGCGACGGGGTATATTTTATGGGTACGGCTATTCCACCCCTCCACTTT

J: TRBJ2-1
size: few
V: TRBV5-5
D: NA
CDR3: CASSLIGQADEQFF
DNA: TGTGCCAGCAGCTTGATAGGGCAGGCTGATGAGCAGTTCTTC

J: TRBJ1-6
size: NA
V: TRBV11-2
D: NA
CDR3: CASSLDGGTERQRLHF
DNA: TGTGCCAGCAGCTTAGATGGCGGGACCGAACGACAACGCCTCCACTTT

J: TRBJ1-2
size: NA
V: TRBV5-4
D: NA
CDR3: CASSPWGFYYGYTF
DNA: TGTGCCAGCAGCCCCTGGGGTTTTTACTATGGCTACACCTTC

J: TRBJ2-7
size: NA
V: TRBV5-4
D: NA
CDR3: CASSLEAAGYNEQYF
DNA: TGTGCCAGCAGCTTGGAAGCCGCAGGGTATAACGAGCAGTACTTC

J: TRBJ1-4
size: many
V: TRBV7-2
D: NA
CDR3: CASSLGTRNEKLFF
DNA: TGTGCCAGCAGCTTAGGGACCCGGAATGAAAAACTGTTTTTT

J: TRBJ2-2
size: NA
V: TRBV7-2
D: NA
CDR3: CASSSIFGELFF
DNA: TGTGCCAGCAGCTCGATTTTTGGGGAGCTGTTTTTT

J: TRBJ2-7
size: NA
V: TRBV11-2
D: NA
CDR3: CASSPTRGGRAHEQYF
DNA: TGTGCCAGCAGCCCCACCCGTGGGGGGCGGGCCCACGAGCAGTACTTC

J: TRBJ2-3
size: few
V: TRBV20-1
D: NA
CDR3: CSARRQGTDTQYF
DNA: TGCAGTGCTAGACGGCAGGGCACAGATACGCAGTATTTT

J: TRBJ1-6
size: NA
V: TRBV19
D: TRBD1
CDR3: CASSSGGRGDSPLHF
DNA: TGTGCCAGTAGTTCCGGGGGCAGGGGGGATTCACCCCTCCACTTT

J: TRBJ2-7
size: few
V: TRBV12-5
D: NA
CDR3: CASGRVTYEQYF
DNA: TGTGCTAGTGGACGGGTTACCTACGAGCAGTACTTC

J: TRBJ1-5
size: NA
V: TRBV4-2
D: NA
CDR3: CASSQEERSNQPQHF
DNA: TGTGCCAGCAGCCAAGAGGAGCGGAGCAATCAGCCCCAGCATTTT

J: TRBJ1-1
size: few
V: TRBV7-2
D: NA
CDR3: CASSLGIENTEAFF
DNA: TGTGCCAGCAGCTTGGGGATAGAGAACACTGAAGCTTTCTTT

J: TRBJ1-1
size: NA
V: TRBV3-1
D: NA
CDR3: CASSQEGKAGEAFF
DNA: TGTGCCAGCAGCCAAGAAGGGAAAGCAGGTGAAGCTTTCTTT

J: TRBJ2-3
size: few
V: TRBV20-1
D: TRBD2
CDR3: CSAGGLAGDTQYF
DNA: TGCAGTGCTGGAGGACTAGCAGGAGATACGCAGTATTTT

J: TRBJ1-6
size: NA
V: TRBV7-2
D: TRBD1
CDR3: CASRRRQGLASPLHF
DNA: TGTGCCAGCAGACGTAGACAGGGTCTAGCTTCACCCCTCCACTTT

J: TRBJ1-4
size: NA
V: TRBV2
D: TRBD1
CDR3: CASSFGTGGEKLFF
DNA: TGTGCCAGCAGCTTCGGGACAGGGGGCGAAAAACTGTTTTTT

J: TRBJ2-7
size: NA
V: TRBV6-7
D: NA
CDR3: CASNRGGLREQYF
DNA: TGTGCCAGCAACCGAGGGGGGCTGAGGGAGCAGTACTTC

J: TRBJ2-5
size: NA
V: TRBV15
D: NA
CDR3: CATSRDLYGKETQYF
DNA: TGTGCCACCAGCAGAGATTTGTATGGGAAAGAGACCCAGTACTTC

J: TRBJ2-1
size: NA
V: TRBV6-2/TRBV6-3
D: TRBD2
CDR3: CASSHGPSSGRRHNNEQFF
DNA: TGTGCCAGCAGTCATGGCCCCTCTAGCGGGAGGCGCCATAATAATGAGCAGTTCTTC

J: TRBJ1-1
size: NA
V: TRBV6-2/TRBV6-3
D: NA
CDR3: CASSSSGTSLNTEAFF
DNA: TGTGCCAGCAGTTCATCCGGGACATCCTTGAACACTGAAGCTTTCTTT

J: TRBJ2-2
size: NA
V: TRBV29-1
D: TRBD2
CDR3: CSAKDSGENTGELFF
DNA: TGCAGCGCCAAGGATAGCGGGGAGAACACCGGGGAGCTGTTTTTT

J: TRBJ2-7
size: NA
V: TRBV5-5
D: NA
CDR3: CASSSPPGLALSYEQYF
DNA: TGTGCCAGCAGCTCCCCACCGGGGCTAGCGCTCTCCTACGAGCAGTACTTC

J: TRBJ2-1
size: few
V: TRBV7-6
D: TRBD2
CDR3: CASSLKLRGGGRSSYNEQFF
DNA: TGTGCCAGCAGCTTAAAGTTGAGGGGGGGCGGGAGGAGCTCCTACAATGAGCAGTTCTTC

J: TRBJ1-1
size: NA
V: TRBV12-3/TRBV12-4
D: TRBD1
CDR3: CASSLQTGGAGSAFF
DNA: TGTGCCAGCAGTCTTCAGACAGGGGGCGCGGGTTCGGCTTTCTTT

J: TRBJ2-7
size: NA
V: TRBV10-3
D: TRBD1
CDR3: CAGGQGEDEQYF
DNA: TGTGCCGGTGGCCAGGGGGAAGACGAGCAGTACTTC

J: TRBJ1-5
size: few
V: TRBV19
D: TRBD1
CDR3: CASSMDRARSQPQHF
DNA: TGTGCCAGTAGTATGGACAGGGCGAGGTCTCAGCCCCAGCATTTT

J: TRBJ2-1
size: NA
V: TRBV7-9
D: NA
CDR3: CASRRADNEQFF
DNA: TGTGCCAGCAGGAGGGCCGACAATGAGCAGTTCTTC

J: TRBJ2-7
size: NA
V: TRBV28
D: NA
CDR3: CASRLAQGEQYF
DNA: TGTGCCAGCAGATTAGCCCAGGGCGAGCAGTACTTC

J: TRBJ2-1
size: few
V: TRBV19
D: NA
CDR3: CASSIGRALRDRPTGQFF
DNA: TGTGCCAGTAGTATAGGGAGGGCGTTGCGGGACAGACCTACAGGGCAGTTCTTC

J: TRBJ2-1
size: many
V: TRBV7-2
D: TRBD2
CDR3: CASSSSPGTSGFF
DNA: TGTGCCAGCAGCTCCTCCCCCGGGACTAGTGGGTTCTTC

J: TRBJ2-5
size: few
V: TRBV2
D: NA
CDR3: CASSEATQETQYF
DNA: TGTGCCAGCAGTGAAGCGACCCAAGAGACCCAGTACTTC

J: TRBJ1-6
size: few
V: TRBV10-2
D: NA
CDR3: CASSDDNDWDGNSPLHF
DNA: TGCGCCAGCAGTGATGATAATGATTGGGACGGAAATTCACCCCTCCACTTT

J: TRBJ1-2
size: NA
V: TRBV12-3/TRBV12-4
D: NA
CDR3: CASTTDGPYGYTF
DNA: TGTGCCAGCACTACCGACGGACCCTATGGCTACACCTTC

J: TRBJ1-3
size: NA
V: TRBV6-6
D: NA
CDR3: CASSSPSGALNSGNTIYF
DNA: TGTGCCAGCAGTTCTCCCTCAGGGGCGCTCAACTCTGGAAACACCATATATTTT

J: TRBJ2-3
size: NA
V: TRBV5-1
D: NA
CDR3: CASSNDQPTDTQYF
DNA: TGCGCCAGCAGCAATGACCAGCCCACAGATACGCAGTATTTT

J: TRBJ2-6
size: NA
V: TRBV12-5
D: TRBD2
CDR3: CASGLVPVRGGRGSGANVLTF
DNA: TGTGCTAGTGGTTTGGTCCCCGTCAGAGGTGGGAGGGGCTCTGGGGCCAACGTCCTGACTTTC

J: TRBJ2-5
size: few
V: TRBV20-1
D: TRBD1
CDR3: CSADRGSAETQYF
DNA: TGCAGTGCTGACAGGGGGAGCGCAGAGACCCAGTACTTC

J: TRBJ2-3
size: few
V: TRBV2
D: NA
CDR3: CASTPTWRVRSTDTQYF
DNA: TGTGCCAGCACGCCTACGTGGCGGGTCAGAAGCACAGATACGCAGTATTTT

J: TRBJ2-7
size: few
V: TRBV19
D: NA
CDR3: CASRPPGGNREQYF
DNA: TGTGCCAGTAGACCACCCGGTGGAAATCGTGAGCAGTACTTC

J: TRBJ2-7
size: NA
V: TRBV7-9
D: TRBD2
CDR3: CASSLASGAPSYEQYF
DNA: TGTGCCAGCAGCTTAGCTAGCGGGGCTCCGTCCTACGAGCAGTACTTC

J: TRBJ2-5
size: NA
V: TRBV6-1
D: TRBD1
CDR3: CASSSPSRQGQETQYF
DNA: TGTGCCAGCAGTTCCCCGAGTCGACAGGGACAAGAGACCCAGTACTTC

J: TRBJ2-3
size: NA
V: TRBV11-2
D: NA
CDR3: CASSSVKGSTDTQYF
DNA: TGTGCCAGCAGTTCCGTCAAGGGGAGCACAGATACGCAGTATTTT